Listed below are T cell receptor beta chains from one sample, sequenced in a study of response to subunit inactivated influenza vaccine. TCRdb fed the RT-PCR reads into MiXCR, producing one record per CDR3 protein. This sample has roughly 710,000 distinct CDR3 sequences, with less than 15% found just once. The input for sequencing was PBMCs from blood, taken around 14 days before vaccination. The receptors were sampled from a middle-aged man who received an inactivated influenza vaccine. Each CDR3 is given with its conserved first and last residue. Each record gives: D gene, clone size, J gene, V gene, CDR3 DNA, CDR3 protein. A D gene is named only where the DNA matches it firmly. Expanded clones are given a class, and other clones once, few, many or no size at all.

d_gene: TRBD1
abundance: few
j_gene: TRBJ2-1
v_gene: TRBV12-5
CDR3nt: TGTGCTAGCACCGGACAGGGGAGGGGTGAGCAGTTCTTC
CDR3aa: CASTGQGRGEQFF

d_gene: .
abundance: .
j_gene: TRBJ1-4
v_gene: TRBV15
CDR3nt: TGTGCCACCAGCAGAGACAGGGCGGTCGAAAAACTGTTTTTT
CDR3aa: CATSRDRAVEKLFF

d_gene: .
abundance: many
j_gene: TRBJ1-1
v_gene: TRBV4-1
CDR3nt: TGCGCCAGCAGCCAAGAAGTAGGTCTGAACACTGAAGCTTTCTTT
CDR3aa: CASSQEVGLNTEAFF

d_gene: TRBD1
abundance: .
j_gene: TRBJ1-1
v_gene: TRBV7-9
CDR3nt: TGTGCCAGCAGCTTAGGGGACAGGGTCCAAGAAGCTTTCTTT
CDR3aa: CASSLGDRVQEAFF

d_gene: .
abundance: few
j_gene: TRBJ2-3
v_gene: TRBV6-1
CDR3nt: TGTGCCAGCAGCTCCAGCGGTAGTAGCACAGATACGCAGTATTTT
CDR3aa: CASSSSGSSTDTQYF

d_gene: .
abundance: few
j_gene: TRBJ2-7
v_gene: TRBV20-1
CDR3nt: TGCAGTGCTAGAGATGTGTACTTCTCCTACGAGCAGTACTTC
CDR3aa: CSARDVYFSYEQYF

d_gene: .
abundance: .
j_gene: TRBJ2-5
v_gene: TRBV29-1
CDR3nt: TGCAGCGTTGGGAAGGGGCAAGGAATGGAGACCCAGTACTTC
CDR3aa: CSVGKGQGMETQYF

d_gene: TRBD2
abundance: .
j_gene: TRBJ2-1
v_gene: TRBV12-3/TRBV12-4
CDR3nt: TGTGCCAGCCAGAGCGGGACCCCCTTCGGAGAGCAGTTCTTC
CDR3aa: CASQSGTPFGEQFF

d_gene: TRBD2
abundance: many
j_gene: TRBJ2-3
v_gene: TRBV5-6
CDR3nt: TGTGCCAGCAGCTCTGCGGGGGGCATAGATACGCAGTATTTT
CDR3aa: CASSSAGGIDTQYF

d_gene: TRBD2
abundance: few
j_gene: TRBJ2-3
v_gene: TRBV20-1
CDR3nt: TGCAGTGCTAGAGGGACTAGCGGGGTAGATACGCAGTATTTT
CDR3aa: CSARGTSGVDTQYF

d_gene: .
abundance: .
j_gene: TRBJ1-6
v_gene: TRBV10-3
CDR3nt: TGTGCCATCAGTGCGAACCCGGGGAGCTATAATTCACCCCTCCACTTT
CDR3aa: CAISANPGSYNSPLHF

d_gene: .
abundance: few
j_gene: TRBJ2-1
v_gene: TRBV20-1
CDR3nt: TGCAGTGCTAGAGGCCAGGGAGAGGCAAGGGGCTACAATGAGCAGTTCTTC
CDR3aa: CSARGQGEARGYNEQFF

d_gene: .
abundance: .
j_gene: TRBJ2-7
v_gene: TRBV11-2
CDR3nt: TGTGCCAGCAGCTTAGATAGGTTGGGGTCCTACGAGCAGTACTTC
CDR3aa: CASSLDRLGSYEQYF

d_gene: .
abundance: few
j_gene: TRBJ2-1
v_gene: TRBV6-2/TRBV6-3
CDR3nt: TGTGCCAGCAGTTACTCCACTGGGGGGCTAAGCTCCTACAATGAGCAGTTCTTC
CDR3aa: CASSYSTGGLSSYNEQFF

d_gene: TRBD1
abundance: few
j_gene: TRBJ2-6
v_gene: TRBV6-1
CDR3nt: TGTGCCAGCAGGTGGGACAGGGGAACTGGGGCCAACGTCCTGACTTTC
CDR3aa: CASRWDRGTGANVLTF

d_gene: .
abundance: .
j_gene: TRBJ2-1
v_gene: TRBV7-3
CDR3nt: TGTGCCAGCAGCTTAACGAGAGACAATGAGCAGTTCTTC
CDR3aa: CASSLTRDNEQFF

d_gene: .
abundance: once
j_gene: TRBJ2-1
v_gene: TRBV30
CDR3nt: TGTGCCTGGAGCTATGGACAAAGGGTGAATGAGCAGTTCTTC
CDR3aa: CAWSYGQRVNEQFF

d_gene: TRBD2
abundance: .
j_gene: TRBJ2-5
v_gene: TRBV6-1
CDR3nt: TGTGCCAGCAGCCGCAAGACTAGCGGGGGGCCCCGTGAGACCCAGTACTTC
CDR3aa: CASSRKTSGGPRETQYF

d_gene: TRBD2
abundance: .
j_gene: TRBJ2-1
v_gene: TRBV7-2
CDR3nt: TGTGCCAGCAGTTTAGCGGGCTACCGCTCCTACAATGAGCAGTTCTTC
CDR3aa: CASSLAGYRSYNEQFF

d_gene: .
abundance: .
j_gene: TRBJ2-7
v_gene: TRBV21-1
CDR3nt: TGTGCCAGCAGCCAAAAGGACGGCTCCTACGAGCAGTACTTC
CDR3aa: CASSQKDGSYEQYF

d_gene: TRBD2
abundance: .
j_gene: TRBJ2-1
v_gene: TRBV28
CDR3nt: TGTGCCAGCAGTTTTTCTAGCGGGAGAGTGAATGAGCAGTTCTTC
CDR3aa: CASSFSSGRVNEQFF

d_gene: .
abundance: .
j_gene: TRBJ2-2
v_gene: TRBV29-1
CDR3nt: TGCAGCGTTCGGGATGCGGGCACCGGGGAGCTGTTTTTT
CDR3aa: CSVRDAGTGELFF

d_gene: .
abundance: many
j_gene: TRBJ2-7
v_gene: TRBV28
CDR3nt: TGTGCCAGCAGTTTGATAACGGGACCCTCCGAGCAGTACTTC
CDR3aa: CASSLITGPSEQYF

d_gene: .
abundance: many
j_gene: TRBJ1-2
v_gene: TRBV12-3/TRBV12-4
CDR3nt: TGTGCCAGCAGTTTAAGAGGGGGTGGGATTAACTATGGCTACACCTTC
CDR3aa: CASSLRGGGINYGYTF

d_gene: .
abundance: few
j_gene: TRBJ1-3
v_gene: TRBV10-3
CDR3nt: TGTGCCGCGGGATTGACCTCTGGAAACACCATATATTTT
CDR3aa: CAAGLTSGNTIYF

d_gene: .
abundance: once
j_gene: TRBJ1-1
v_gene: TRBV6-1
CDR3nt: TGTGCCAGCAGTGGTTACAGGAACACTGAAGCTTTCTTT
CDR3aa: CASSGYRNTEAFF

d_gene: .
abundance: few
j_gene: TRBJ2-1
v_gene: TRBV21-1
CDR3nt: TGTGCCAGCGGAGGTGGGGGAGGGCCCCACAATGAGCAGTTCTTC
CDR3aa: CASGGGGGPHNEQFF

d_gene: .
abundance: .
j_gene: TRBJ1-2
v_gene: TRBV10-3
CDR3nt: TGTGCCATCAGTGAGTCGATGGGGACCTATGGCTACACCTTC
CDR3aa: CAISESMGTYGYTF

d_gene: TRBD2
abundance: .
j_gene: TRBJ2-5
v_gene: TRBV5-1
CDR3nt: TGCGCCAGCAGCGATGGAGCGGGAAGCAAAGAGACCCAGTACTTC
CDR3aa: CASSDGAGSKETQYF

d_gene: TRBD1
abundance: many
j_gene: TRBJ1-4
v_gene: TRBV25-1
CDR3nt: TGTGCCACCGGACAGGGGACCGCAACTAATGAAAAACTGTTTTTT
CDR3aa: CATGQGTATNEKLFF

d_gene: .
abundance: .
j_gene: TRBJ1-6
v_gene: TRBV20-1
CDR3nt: TGCAGTGCTAGACCAGGGGCGGAAAATTCACCCCTCCACTTT
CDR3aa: CSARPGAENSPLHF

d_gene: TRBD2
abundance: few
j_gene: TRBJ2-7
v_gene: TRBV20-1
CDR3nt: TGCAGTGCACGTTTAGCGGGAGGCTCCTACGAGCAGTACTTC
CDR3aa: CSARLAGGSYEQYF

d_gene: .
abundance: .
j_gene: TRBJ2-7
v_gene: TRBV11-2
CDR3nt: TGTGCCAGCAGCTCATCCACTCTGGGGGAGCAGTACTTC
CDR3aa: CASSSSTLGEQYF

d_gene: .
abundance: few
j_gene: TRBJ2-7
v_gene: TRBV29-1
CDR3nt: TGCAGCGTTGAAACCTCCTTGGGTGGTGAGCAGTACTTC
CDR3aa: CSVETSLGGEQYF

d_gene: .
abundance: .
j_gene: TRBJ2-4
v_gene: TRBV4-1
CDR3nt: TGCGCCAGCAGCCAAGCTGCGATCGGACAAGAAAACATTCAGTACTTC
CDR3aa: CASSQAAIGQENIQYF

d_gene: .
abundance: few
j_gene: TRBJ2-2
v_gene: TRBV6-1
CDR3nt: TGTGCCTGCCCGGGACCCCGATCGGCCGGGGAGCTGTTTTTT
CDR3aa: CACPGPRSAGELFF

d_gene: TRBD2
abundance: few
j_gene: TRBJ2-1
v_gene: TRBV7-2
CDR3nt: TGTGCCAGCAGCTCCAACAGCGGGGGGCTAAAGCAGTTCTTC
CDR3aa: CASSSNSGGLKQFF

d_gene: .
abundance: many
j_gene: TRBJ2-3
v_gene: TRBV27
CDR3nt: TGTGCCAGCAGGCCCGGACAGTTGATCACAGATACGCAGTATTTT
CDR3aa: CASRPGQLITDTQYF

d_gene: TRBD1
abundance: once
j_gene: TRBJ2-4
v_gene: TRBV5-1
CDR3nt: TGCGCCAGCAGCGAGATGGGACAGGGGGCGTACATTCAGTACTTC
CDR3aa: CASSEMGQGAYIQYF